Each of the 21 T cell receptor beta chains below was sequenced from the same sample in a study of radiotherapy plus CTLA-4 blockade in lung cancer. Assay: immunoSEQ multiplex PCR; the TCRdb copy retains only in-frame clones and omits some. The data show approximately 53,000 clones, approximately 84% seen once. The specimen comprised peripheral blood, sampled from a patient treated with radiotherapy plus ipilimumab. The source of these receptors is a human donor with non-small cell lung cancer whose response to radiotherapy plus ipilimumab could not be evaluated.

The chain uses TRBV7-8 and TRBJ2-1; D remains unclear. The V gene's germline CDR1 is SGHVS and CDR2 FQNEAQ. The V end lost 2 bases, the J end lost 4 bases, and 15 bases lay between the germline ends. The CDR3 contains 16 residues. CDR3 amino acids: CASSLNLVGPYNEQFF. CDR3 in DNA: TGTGCCAGCAGCTTAAATTTAGTTGGGCCTTACAATGAGCAGTTCTTC.

The chain uses TRBV7-8 and TRBJ1-2; no clear D gene. Germline V gives CDR1 SGHVS, CDR2 FQNEAQ. V was cut by 5 bases and J by 7 bases, with 17 bases left in between. The CDR3 extends over 14 amino acids. DNA for the CDR3: TGTGCCAGCAGCGCGCACTTCTCGAGCTCTGGCTACACCTTC. This gives the protein CASSAHFSSSGYTF.

The sample holds a few counts of this clone. V and J are TRBV15 and TRBJ1-1; D might be TRBD1 (5 bases). Germline V lookup: CDR1 LNHNV, CDR2 YYDKDF (reference sequence). V was pared by 0 bases and J by 8 bases, with 16 bases between. The CDR3 covers 15 residues. The CDR3 DNA is TGTGCCACCAGCAGAGAGGGAACAAGGGGCGCAGAAGCTTTCTTT. The encoded protein is CATSREGTRGAEAFF.

This sequence joins TRBV7-2 and TRBJ2-3; D gene uncertain. The length of the CDR3 is 13 residues. V was cut by 0 bases and J by 2 bases, with 3 bases left in between. Germline V gene data show CDR1 as SGHTA and CDR2 as FQGNSA. CDR3 sequence reads: CASSLAFTDTQYF. CDR3 DNA: TGTGCCAGCAGCTTAGCCTTCACAGATACGCAGTATTTT.

This clone was picked up one time. J is TRBJ2-7 and V is TRBV21-1; TRBD1 was called by the table and not checked on the DNA. TRBV21-1 is listed as a pseudogene. CDR3 length: 9 residues. The CDR3, as DNA: TGTTCCTCCAGCTACGAGCAGTACTTC. It specifies CSSSYEQYF.

V and J are TRBV6-6 and TRBJ1-2; D is possibly TRBD1 (6 bases). V was trimmed by 6 bases and J by 6 bases, leaving 14 bases between them. Germline CDR1 reads MNHNY; CDR2 reads SVGAGI (reference sequence). This CDR3 region has 13 residues. The DNA of the CDR3 is TGTGCCAGCAGGCAACAGGGTCTCAATGGCTACACCTTC. This sequence encodes CASRQQGLNGYTF.

The chain carries TRBV28 and TRBJ2-5; possibly TRBD1 for D (5 bases). The J call could be wrong; TRBJ2-7 is a better fit for the DNA end. Germline CDR1 and CDR2: MDHEN and SYDVKM. The CDR3 totals 12 residues. CDR3 region: CASGRQTYEQYF. CDR3 nucleotide sequence: TGTGCCAGCGGCAGACAGACCTACGAGCAGTACTTC.

The chain employs TRBV4-2 and TRBJ2-7, with TRBD1 identical over 10 bases. V lost 3 bases, J lost 1 base, and 3 bases stayed unmatched. The CDR3 consists of 15 residues. CDR1 and CDR2 (germline): LGHNA, YNFKEQ. The chain's CDR3 is CASSHRQGASYEQYF. The CDR3 nucleotides are TGTGCCAGCAGCCACCGACAGGGGGCTTCCTACGAGCAGTACTTC.

The rearrangement joins TRBV5-1 to TRBJ2-7; weak D call: TRBD1 (6 bases). CDR3 length: 15 amino acids. The V and J ends lost 1 base and 1 base respectively, with 12 bases between them. CDR1 SGHRS and CDR2 YFSETQ come from the germline V gene. The CDR3 reads CASSLRTAPSYEQYF. CDR3 bases: TGCGCCAGCAGCTTGAGGACAGCTCCGTCCTACGAGCAGTACTTC.

V is TRBV10-1 and J is TRBJ2-1; the match to TRBD1 covers 7 bases. Germline CDR1 WNHNN, CDR2 SYGVQD (reference sequence). The CDR3 is made up of 16 amino acids. The V and J ends lost 6 bases and 4 bases, in that order; junction bases with no gene match: 12. The CDR3 loop reads CASRFATQGVYNEQFF. In DNA, the CDR3 is TGCGCCAGCAGGTTCGCCACCCAGGGGGTGTACAATGAGCAGTTCTTC.

This clone occurred a few times. The rearrangement joins TRBV2 to TRBJ2-1, with 10 bases that match TRBD2. V was pared by 7 bases and J by 6 bases, with 6 bases of the junction left unmatched. The CDR3 extends over 14 amino acids. Germline V lookup: CDR1 SNHLY, CDR2 FYNNEI. CDR3 sequence (DNA): TGTGCCAGCACAAGGGGACTAGCGACCAATGAGCAGTTCTTC. Its translation: CASTRGLATNEQFF. Combining the CDR3 with reference TRBV2 and TRBJ2-1 gives the whole variable domain EPEVTQTPSHQVTQMGQEVILRCVPISNHLYFYWYRQILGQKVEFLVSFYNNEISEKSEIFDDQFSVERPDGSNFTLKIRSTKLEDSAMYFCASTRGLATNEQFFGPGTRLTVL.

The rearrangement links TRBV27 to TRBJ1-6; 7 bases line up with TRBD1. CDR3 length equals 15 residues. The V and J ends lost 4 bases and 6 bases, in that order; junction bases with no gene match: 6. Germline V gives CDR1 MNHEY, CDR2 SMNVEV (reference sequence). CDR3 bases: TGTGCCAGCAGTTCGGGACAGCGTATTAATTCACCCCTCCACTTT. Translation gives CASSSGQRINSPLHF.

The count of this clone is one. The chain combines TRBV7-2 with TRBJ2-3; 13 bases fit TRBD2. The CDR3 loop spans 20 amino acids. Germline V gene data show CDR1 as SGHTA and CDR2 as FQGNSA. V gave up 0 bases and J gave up 0 bases; unmatched junction bases: 9. CDR3 region: CASSLAPTSGRPTSTDTQYF. In nucleotides, the CDR3 is TGTGCCAGCAGCTTAGCGCCGACTAGCGGGAGGCCCACTAGCACAGATACGCAGTATTTT.

This chain uses TRBV4-3 with TRBJ1-5; D is unresolved. V was cut by 1 base and J by 1 base, with 8 bases left in between. From germline, CDR1 is LGHNA and CDR2 YSLEER. The CDR3 has 15 amino acids. Here the CDR3 reads CASSQVTGSNQPQHF. The CDR3 nucleotides read TGCGCCAGCAGCCAAGTCACGGGGAGCAATCAGCCCCAGCATTTT.

The chain joins TRBV7-9 to TRBJ2-1, with a tentative D call TRBD2 (6 bases). V gave up 4 bases and J gave up 7 bases, with 11 bases separating them. This CDR3 is 13 amino acids long. Germline V lookup: CDR1 SEHNR, CDR2 FQNEAQ (reference sequence). CDR3 loop: CASSSGLANEQFF. The CDR3, as DNA: TGTGCCAGCAGCTCGGGACTGGCTAATGAGCAGTTCTTC.

This chain links TRBV6-5 with TRBJ1-1, with a possible D match to TRBD1 (5 bases). The CDR3 is made up of 13 amino acids. V was pared by 2 bases and J by 6 bases, with 10 bases between. Germline loops: CDR1 MNHEY, CDR2 SVGAGI. This CDR3 reads CASSYASGAEAFF. The CDR3 DNA reads as TGTGCCAGCAGTTACGCCTCGGGGGCTGAAGCTTTCTTT.

This clone was found once. This sequence joins TRBV28 and TRBJ2-1; the match to TRBD2 covers 10 bases. The germline V gene encodes CDR1 MDHEN and CDR2 SYDVKM. After removal of 6 bases from V and 4 bases from J, the junction contained 3 bases not matched to a gene. CDR3 size: 14 residues. The CDR3 sequence is CASSGLAAYNEQFF. The CDR3 coding sequence is TGTGCCAGCAGCGGACTAGCGGCTTACAATGAGCAGTTCTTC.

This clone showed up just once. CDR3 protein: CASESARKGETEAFF. CDR3 bases: TGTGCCAGCGAATCCGCCCGAAAGGGGGAAACTGAAGCTTTCTTT. This sequence joins TRBV27 and TRBJ1-1, with D possibly being TRBD1 (6 bases). Germline CDR1 reads MNHEY; CDR2 reads SMNVEV (reference sequence). This CDR3 is 15 amino acids long. V was trimmed by 8 bases and J by 5 bases, leaving 21 bases between them.

The genes are TRBV7-3 and TRBJ1-2, with D hard to call. V lost 9 bases and J 2 bases, leaving 13 bases between the germline ends. Looked up from germline, CDR1 is SGHTA and CDR2 is FQGTGA. The CDR3 is 13 residues long. CDR3 bases: TGTGCCAGTACCACAGAAGTCAACTATGGCTACACCTTC. It encodes CASTTEVNYGYTF.

The chain is built from TRBV6-5 and TRBJ2-7; 7 bases map to TRBD1. Per the germline V gene, CDR1 is MNHEY and CDR2 is SVGAGI. The ends lost 5 bases at V and 0 bases at J; junction bases unmatched: 4. CDR3 length: 14 amino acids. CDR3 sequence reads: CASSRRDSSYEQYF. The CDR3 region has the DNA TGTGCCAGCAGTCGCCGGGACAGCTCCTACGAGCAGTACTTC.

The table lists this clone with a count of one. The chain employs TRBV5-4 and TRBJ1-2, with TRBD1 as a possible D gene (5 bases). Per germline, CDR1 SGHNT and CDR2 YYREEE (reference sequence). The ends were cut back, 4 bases at V and 8 bases at J, with 24 bases in the middle. The CDR3 spans 16 residues. This chain's CDR3 is CASSQGGTARGKGYTF. In DNA form, the CDR3 reads TGTGCCAGCAGCCAGGGAGGGACGGCACGAGGAAAGGGCTACACCTTC.